There are many counts of the clone carrying this TCR beta chain. The sample is drawn from a study of T-cell reconstitution after alpha-beta-depleted transplantation in children. Trimming took 0 bases from V and 8 from J; bases not matched to a gene: 9. The CDR3 loop spans 15 amino acids. Germline CDR1 and CDR2: DFQATT and SNEGSKA (reference sequence). Unique molecular identifiers were incorporated into the prepared TCRbeta library. TCRdb used MiXCR to reprocess the PCR reads, holding one entry per CDR3 protein. The sample comprises some 180,000 distinct CDR3 sequences, under 8.5% of which are singletons, and 5.5% rests with the top ten.

The source material was PBMCs, sampled before TCRalphabeta/CD19-depleted stem cell transplant. The clonotype originates from a boy between 2 and 10 years old with acute lymphoblastic leukemia, due to receive a stem cell transplant. The V and J genes are TRBV20-1 and TRBJ2-4, with 8 bases matching TRBD1. This chain's CDR3 is CSARDRTGNWDIQYF. CDR3 bases: TGCAGTGCTAGAGATAGGACAGGGAATTGGGACATTCAGTACTTC.